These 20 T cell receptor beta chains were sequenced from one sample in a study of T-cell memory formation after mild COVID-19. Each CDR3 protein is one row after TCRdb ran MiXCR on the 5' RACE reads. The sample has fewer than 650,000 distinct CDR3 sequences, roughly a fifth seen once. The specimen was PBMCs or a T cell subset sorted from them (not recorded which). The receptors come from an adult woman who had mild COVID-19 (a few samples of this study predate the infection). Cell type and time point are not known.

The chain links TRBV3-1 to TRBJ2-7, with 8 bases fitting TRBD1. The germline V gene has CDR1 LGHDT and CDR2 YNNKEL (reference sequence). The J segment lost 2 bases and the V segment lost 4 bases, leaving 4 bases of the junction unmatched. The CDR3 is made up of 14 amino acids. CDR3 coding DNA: TGTGCCAGCAGCCGCCCGGGACAGGCCTACGAGCAGTACTTC. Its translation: CASSRPGQAYEQYF.

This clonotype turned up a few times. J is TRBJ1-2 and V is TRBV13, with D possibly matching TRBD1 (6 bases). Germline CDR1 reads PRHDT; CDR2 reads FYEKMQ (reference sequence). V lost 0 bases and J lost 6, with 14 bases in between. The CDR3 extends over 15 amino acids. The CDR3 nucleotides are TGTGCCAGCAGCTTAGGCCGGGGGCAAGAAGATGGCTACACCTTC. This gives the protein CASSLGRGQEDGYTF.

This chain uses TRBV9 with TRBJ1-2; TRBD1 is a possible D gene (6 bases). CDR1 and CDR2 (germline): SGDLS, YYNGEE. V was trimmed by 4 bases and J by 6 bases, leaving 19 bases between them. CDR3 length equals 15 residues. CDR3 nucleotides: TGTGCCAGCAGCCCCGGGGGCCTCGGGTCTAATGGCTACACCTTC. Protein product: CASSPGGLGSNGYTF.

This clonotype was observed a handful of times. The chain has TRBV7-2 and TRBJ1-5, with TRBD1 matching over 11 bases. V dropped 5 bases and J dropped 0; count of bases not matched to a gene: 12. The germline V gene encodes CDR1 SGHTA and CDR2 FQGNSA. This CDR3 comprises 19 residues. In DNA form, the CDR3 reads TGTGCCAGCAGCCCACAGGACAGGGGGCGAGTCTATAGCAATCAGCCCCAGCATTTT. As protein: CASSPQDRGRVYSNQPQHF.

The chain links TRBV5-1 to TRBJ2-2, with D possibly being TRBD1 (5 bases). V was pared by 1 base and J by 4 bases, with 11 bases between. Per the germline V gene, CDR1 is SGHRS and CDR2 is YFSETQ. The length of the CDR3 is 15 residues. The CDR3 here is CASSLTQGITGELFF. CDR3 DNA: TGCGCCAGCAGCTTGACTCAGGGAATCACCGGGGAGCTGTTTTTT.

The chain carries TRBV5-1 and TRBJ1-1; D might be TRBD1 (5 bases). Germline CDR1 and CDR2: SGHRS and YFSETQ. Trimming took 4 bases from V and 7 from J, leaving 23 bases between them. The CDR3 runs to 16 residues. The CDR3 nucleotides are TGCGCCAGCAGCATTATACCCGGCGGGGGTATCAATGAAGCTTTCTTT. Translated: CASSIIPGGGINEAFF.

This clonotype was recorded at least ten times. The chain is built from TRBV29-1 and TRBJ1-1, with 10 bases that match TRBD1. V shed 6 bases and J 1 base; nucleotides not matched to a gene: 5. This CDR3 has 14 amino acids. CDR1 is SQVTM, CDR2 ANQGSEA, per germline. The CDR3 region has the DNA TGCAGCGTAACGGGACAGGGGACGAACACTGAAGCTTTCTTT. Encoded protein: CSVTGQGTNTEAFF.

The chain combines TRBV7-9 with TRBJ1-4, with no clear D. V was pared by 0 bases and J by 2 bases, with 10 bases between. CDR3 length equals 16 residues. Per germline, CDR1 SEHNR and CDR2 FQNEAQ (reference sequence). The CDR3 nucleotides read TGTGCCAGCAGCTTAGCAGGCGCAGCGACTAATGAAAAACTGTTTTTT. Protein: CASSLAGAATNEKLFF.

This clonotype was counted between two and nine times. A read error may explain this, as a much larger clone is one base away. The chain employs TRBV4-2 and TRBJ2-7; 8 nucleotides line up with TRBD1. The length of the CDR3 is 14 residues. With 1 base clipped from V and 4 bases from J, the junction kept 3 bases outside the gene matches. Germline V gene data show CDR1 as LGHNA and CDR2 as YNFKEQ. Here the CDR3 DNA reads TGTGCCAGCAGCCAAGGGACAGGGAGGTACGAGCAGTACTTC. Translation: CASSQGTGRYEQYF.

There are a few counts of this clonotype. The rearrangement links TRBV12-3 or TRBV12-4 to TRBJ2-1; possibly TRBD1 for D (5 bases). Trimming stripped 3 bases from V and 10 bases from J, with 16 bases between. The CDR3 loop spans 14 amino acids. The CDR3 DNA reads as TGTGCCAGCAGTTTTTCTCGCAGGGTAGGAGAGCAGTTCTTC. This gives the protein CASSFSRRVGEQFF.

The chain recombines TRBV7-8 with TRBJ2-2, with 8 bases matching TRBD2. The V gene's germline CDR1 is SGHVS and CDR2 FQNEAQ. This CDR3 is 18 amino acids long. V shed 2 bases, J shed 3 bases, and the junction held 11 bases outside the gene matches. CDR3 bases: TGTGCCAGCAGCTTACCGCAACGAGGGCGGGGGGACACCGGGGAGCTGTTTTTT. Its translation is CASSLPQRGRGDTGELFF.

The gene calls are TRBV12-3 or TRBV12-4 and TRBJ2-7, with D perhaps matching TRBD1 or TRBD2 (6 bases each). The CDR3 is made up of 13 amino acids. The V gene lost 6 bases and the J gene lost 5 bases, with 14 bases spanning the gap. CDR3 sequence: CASRADRRDEQYF. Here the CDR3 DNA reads TGTGCCAGCAGGGCTGACAGGAGGGACGAGCAGTACTTC.

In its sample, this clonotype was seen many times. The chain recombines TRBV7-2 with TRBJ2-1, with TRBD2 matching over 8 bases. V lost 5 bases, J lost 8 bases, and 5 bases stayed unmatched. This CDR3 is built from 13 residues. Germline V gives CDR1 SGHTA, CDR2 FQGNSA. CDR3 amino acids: CASSRGGGDEQFF. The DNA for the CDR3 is TGTGCCAGCAGCCGGGGGGGTGGCGATGAGCAGTTCTTC.

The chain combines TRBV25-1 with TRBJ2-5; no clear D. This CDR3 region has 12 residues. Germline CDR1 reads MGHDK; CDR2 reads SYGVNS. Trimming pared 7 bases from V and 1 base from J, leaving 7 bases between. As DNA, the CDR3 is TGTGCCAGCAACGACTTCCAAGAGACCCAGTACTTC. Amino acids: CASNDFQETQYF.

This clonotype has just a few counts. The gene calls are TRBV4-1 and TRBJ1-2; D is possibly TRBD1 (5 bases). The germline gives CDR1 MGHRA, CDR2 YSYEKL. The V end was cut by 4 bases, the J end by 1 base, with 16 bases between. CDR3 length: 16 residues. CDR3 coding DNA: TGCGCCAGCAGCCCAATTTTGGGCGGACATAACTATGGCTACACCTTC. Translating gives CASSPILGGHNYGYTF.

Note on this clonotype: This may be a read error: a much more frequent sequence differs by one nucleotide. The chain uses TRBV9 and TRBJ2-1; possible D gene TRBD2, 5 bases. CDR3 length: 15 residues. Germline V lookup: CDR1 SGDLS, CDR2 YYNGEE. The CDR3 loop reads CASSVAGSSYTEQFF. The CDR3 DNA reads TGTGCCAGCAGCGTAGCTGGGAGCTCCTACACTGAGCAGTTCTTC.

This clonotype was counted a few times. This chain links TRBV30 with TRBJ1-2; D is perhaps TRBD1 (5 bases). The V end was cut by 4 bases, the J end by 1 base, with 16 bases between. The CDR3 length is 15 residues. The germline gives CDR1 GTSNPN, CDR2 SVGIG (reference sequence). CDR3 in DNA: TGTGCCTGGACCGCTCAGGGAGGGGATAACTATGGCTACACCTTC. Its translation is CAWTAQGGDNYGYTF.

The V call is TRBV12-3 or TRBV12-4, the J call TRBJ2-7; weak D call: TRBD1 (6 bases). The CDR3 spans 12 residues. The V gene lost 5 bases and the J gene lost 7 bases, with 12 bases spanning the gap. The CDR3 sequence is CASSMQGLEQYF. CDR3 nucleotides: TGTGCCAGCAGTATGCAGGGGTTAGAGCAGTACTTC.

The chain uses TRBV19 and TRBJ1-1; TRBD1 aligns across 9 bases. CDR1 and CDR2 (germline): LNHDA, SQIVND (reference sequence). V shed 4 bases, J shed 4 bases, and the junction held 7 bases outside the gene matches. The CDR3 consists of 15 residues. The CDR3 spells CASSNYRGQGTEAFF. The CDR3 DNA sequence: TGTGCCAGTAGTAACTACAGGGGGCAAGGCACTGAAGCTTTCTTT.

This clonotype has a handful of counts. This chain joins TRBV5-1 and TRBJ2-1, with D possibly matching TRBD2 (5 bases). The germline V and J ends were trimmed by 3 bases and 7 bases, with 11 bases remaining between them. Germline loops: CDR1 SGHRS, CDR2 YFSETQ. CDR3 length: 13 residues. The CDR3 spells CASSWARGNEQFF. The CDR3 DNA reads TGCGCCAGCAGCTGGGCTAGAGGGAATGAGCAGTTCTTC.